This T cell receptor (beta chain) was obtained from a study of T cells in Graves' hyperthyroidism and ophthalmopathy. This clonotype occurred many times. RNA transcripts provided the source from which TCR beta CDR3 regions were amplified. Primed by the HTBI set, a first-round RT-PCR was run on the TCR CDR3. A single record per CDR3 protein comes from TCRdb applying MiXCR to the multiplex PCR reads. The sample lists approximately 370,000 distinct CDR3 sequences; roughly 17% were seen once. Between the trimmed V and J ends, which lost 3 bases and 4 bases, there was a span of 9 bases. Germline loops: CDR1 LNHDA, CDR2 SQIVND (reference sequence). CDR3 length equals 13 residues.

The receptor was derived from a woman aged 25 to 39 with Graves' hyperthyroidism that later progressed to Graves' ophthalmopathy. The rearrangement joins TRBV19 to TRBJ1-2; D remains unclear. Sequenced: blood. The CDR3 region has the DNA TGTGCCAGTAGTATCTGGCCAGCCTATGGCTACACCTTC. It translates to CASSIWPAYGYTF.